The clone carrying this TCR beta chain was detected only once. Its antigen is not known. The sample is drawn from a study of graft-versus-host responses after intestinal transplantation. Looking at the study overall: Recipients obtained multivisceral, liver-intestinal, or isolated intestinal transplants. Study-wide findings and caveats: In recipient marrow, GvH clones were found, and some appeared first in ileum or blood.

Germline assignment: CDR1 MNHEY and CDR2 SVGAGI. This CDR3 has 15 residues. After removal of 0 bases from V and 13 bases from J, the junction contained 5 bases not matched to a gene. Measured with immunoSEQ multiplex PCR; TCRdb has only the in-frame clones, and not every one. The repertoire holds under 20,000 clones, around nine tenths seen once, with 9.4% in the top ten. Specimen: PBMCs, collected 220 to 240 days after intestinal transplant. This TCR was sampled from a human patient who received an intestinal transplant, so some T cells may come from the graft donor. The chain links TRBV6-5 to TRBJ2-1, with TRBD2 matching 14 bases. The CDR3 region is CASSYSRLAGGLQFF. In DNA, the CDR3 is TGTGCCAGCAGTTACTCGCGACTAGCGGGGGGGCTTCAGTTCTTC.